These 8 T cell receptor beta chains share one sample of origin, sequenced in a study of T cells in localized non-small cell lung cancer. This table comes from immunoSEQ multiplex PCR, and its TCRdb copy is limited to in-frame clones, with some not included. The top ten clones hold around 3% of a sample with fewer than 40,000 clones, about 89% of them seen once. This material consisted of peripheral blood, taken before any cancer treatment. Receptors were obtained from a female donor at least 60 years old with stage I lung adenocarcinoma.

The chain uses TRBV19 and TRBJ2-5, with 7 bases fitting TRBD2. The length of the CDR3 is 17 residues. The germline V gene encodes CDR1 LNHDA and CDR2 SQIVND (reference sequence). With V trimmed by 7 bases and J by 4 bases, 18 bases remained unmatched. In nucleotides, the CDR3 is TGTGCCAGTAAGAGGGTTTTGGGCGGGAGTCTTGGAGAGACCCAGTACTTC. It specifies CASKRVLGGSLGETQYF.

This clone appeared once. The rearrangement links TRBV28 to TRBJ2-7; 8 bases align to TRBD1. The CDR3 has 16 residues. The germline CDR1 and CDR2 sequences are MDHEN and SYDVKM. V lost 4 bases to trimming and J lost 4 bases; unmatched junction nucleotides: 12. The CDR3 coding sequence is TGTGCCAGCAGTTCCCCAAGTGCAGGGGGCGGGTACGAGCAGTACTTC. Its translation is CASSSPSAGGGYEQYF.

This chain uses TRBV19 with TRBJ2-7, with a tentative D call TRBD1 (6 bases). Germline-derived CDR1 and CDR2 are LNHDA and SQIVND (reference sequence). This CDR3 has 14 residues. Trimming stripped 3 bases from V and 1 base from J, with 10 bases between. CDR3 protein: CASSITDSSYEQYF. The CDR3 bases are TGTGCCAGTAGTATTACGGACAGTTCCTACGAGCAGTACTTC. Together with reference TRBV19 and TRBJ2-7, the CDR3 gives the full variable domain: DGGITQSPKYLFRKEGQNVTLSCEQNLNHDAMYWYRQDPGQGLRLIYYSQIVNDFQKGDIAEGYSVSREKKESFPLTVTSAQKNPTAFYLCASSITDSSYEQYFGPGTRLTVT.

This clone was recorded only once. J is TRBJ2-5 and V is TRBV28; the match to TRBD2 covers 8 bases. CDR1 is MDHEN, CDR2 SYDVKM, per germline. With 10 bases clipped from V and 2 bases from J, the junction kept 18 bases outside the gene matches. The length of the CDR3 is 17 residues. CDR3 protein: CATVPGGAGAIQETQYF. CDR3 nucleotide sequence: TGTGCCACCGTTCCCGGGGGAGCGGGAGCGATACAAGAGACCCAGTACTTC.

This chain joins TRBV15 and TRBJ1-5, with D possibly TRBD1 on 6 matching bases. This CDR3 comprises 14 residues. V was shortened by 4 bases and J by 5 bases, with 12 bases between the two germline ends. The germline V gene encodes CDR1 LNHNV and CDR2 YYDKDF (reference sequence). In nucleotides, the CDR3 is TGTGCCACCAGCAAAGGGGGGGGCCATCAGCCCCAGCATTTT. Residues: CATSKGGGHQPQHF.

This clone was recorded only once. This chain joins TRBV27 and TRBJ2-2, with a possible D match to TRBD1 (5 bases). The CDR3 contains 15 residues. The germline CDR1 and CDR2 sequences are MNHEY and SMNVEV (reference sequence). The V end was cut by 4 bases, the J end by 4 bases, with 13 bases between. CDR3 coding DNA: TGTGCCAGCAGTTCATCCAGGGTGGGCACCGGGGAGCTGTTTTTT. This translates into CASSSSRVGTGELFF.

The chain couples TRBV28 to TRBJ2-3; the match to TRBD2 covers 12 bases. The CDR3 has 16 residues. Germline CDR1 reads MDHEN; CDR2 reads SYDVKM. V shed 6 bases and J 4 bases; nucleotides not matched to a gene: 8. This chain's CDR3 is CASSLLAGGPADTQYF. The CDR3, as DNA: TGTGCCAGCAGCCTTCTAGCGGGAGGGCCCGCAGATACGCAGTATTTT.

This clone has just a few counts. The V call is TRBV19, the J call TRBJ1-5; no definite D call. The CDR3 runs to 15 residues. The ends were cut back, 2 bases at V and 0 bases at J, with 8 bases in the middle. CDR1 is LNHDA, CDR2 SQIVND, per germline (reference sequence). The CDR3 reads CASSIKGYSNQPQHF. CDR3 DNA: TGTGCCAGTAGTATAAAAGGGTATAGCAATCAGCCCCAGCATTTT.